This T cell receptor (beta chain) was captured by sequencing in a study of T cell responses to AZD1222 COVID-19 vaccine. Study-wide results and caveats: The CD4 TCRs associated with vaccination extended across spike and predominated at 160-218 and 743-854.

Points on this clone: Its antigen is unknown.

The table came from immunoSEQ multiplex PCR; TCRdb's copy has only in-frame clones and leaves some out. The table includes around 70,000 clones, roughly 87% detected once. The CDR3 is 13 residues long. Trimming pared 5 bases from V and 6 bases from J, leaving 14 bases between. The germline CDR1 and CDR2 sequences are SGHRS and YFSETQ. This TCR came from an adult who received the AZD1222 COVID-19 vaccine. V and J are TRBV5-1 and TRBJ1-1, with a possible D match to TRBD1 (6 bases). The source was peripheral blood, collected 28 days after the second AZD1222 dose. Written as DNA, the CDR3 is TGCGCCAGCAGTCGGGGGGCGATGGCTGAAGCTTTCTTT. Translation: CASSRGAMAEAFF.